The T cell receptor beta chain described here comes from a study of molecular identifiers for immune sequencing clone quantification. Background on the study: Replicate experiments took RNA from around 18,000 or 91,000 naive CD8 cells, divided it five ways and sequenced four. Study-wide findings and caveats: Over 99% of CMV-specific effector molecules, but under 1% of naive ones, were in clones above 20 copies.

Sorting captured naive CD8 T cells as CD8+CD4-CCR7+CD45RA+. The ends lost 0 bases at V and 6 bases at J; junction bases unmatched: 4. CDR1 is ENHRY and CDR2 is SYGVKD in the germline V gene. The CDR3 sequence is 16 residues long. This clonotype has only a few counts. Its target is unknown. The use of previously described methods and listed TCR primers produced the bulk TCR libraries. A single record per CDR3 protein comes from TCRdb applying MiXCR to the PCR reads. The sample yields about 640,000 distinct CDR3 sequences, around 20% seen once. This sequence originates from a human donor in good health. Some libraries in this study had Jurkat cell RNA spiked in. Sequencing was done on a sample of naive CD8+ T cells from blood, with Jurkat cell RNA spiked in. Subset indicated: FACS-sorted CD8+CD4-CCR7+CD45RA+ naive T cells. The V gene is TRBV10-3, the J gene TRBJ2-1; 11 bases are a match to TRBD1. In nucleotides, the CDR3 is TGTGCCATCAGTGAGTCCTCCGGGACAGGGGGCAATGAGCAGTTCTTC. The encoded protein is CAISESSGTGGNEQFF.